One and the same sample provided the 7 T cell receptor beta chains below, sequenced in a study of Graves' ophthalmopathy and Graves' hyperthyroidism. TCR beta CDR3 amplification used RNA transcripts. First-round RT-PCR employed HTBI primers, with a second-round multiplex PCR after it. TCRdb called the multiplex PCR reads again in MiXCR, with one record for every CDR3 protein. The table includes some 160,000 distinct CDR3 sequences, around 39% detected once. The specimen was peripheral blood. The receptors derive from a man aged 25 to 45 with Graves' ophthalmopathy.

This chain links TRBV28 with TRBJ2-7; D possibly corresponds to TRBD1 (5 bases). Per the germline V gene, CDR1 is MDHEN and CDR2 is SYDVKM. The CDR3 extends over 14 amino acids. V gave up 4 bases and J gave up 2 bases, with 12 bases separating them. CDR3 region: CASSSDSITYEQYF. The DNA for the CDR3 is TGTGCCAGCAGTTCCGACAGTATAACCTACGAGCAGTACTTC.

In its sample, this clonotype was seen many times. The rearrangement links TRBV27 to TRBJ2-7, with 8 bases matching TRBD1. The V gene's germline CDR1 is MNHEY and CDR2 SMNVEV (reference sequence). The ends lost 5 bases at V and 7 bases at J; junction bases unmatched: 19. This CDR3 is built from 17 residues. The CDR3 nucleotides read TGTGCCAGCAGTCTTCAGCCTCGGGACAGGTCGGGCAAGGAGCAGTACTTC. Protein product: CASSLQPRDRSGKEQYF.

The V gene is TRBV12-3 or TRBV12-4, the J gene TRBJ2-5; 8 nucleotides line up with TRBD2. J gave up 2 bases and V 5 bases, and 1 base lay outside the gene matches. The length of the CDR3 is 13 residues. The CDR3 bases are TGTGCCAGCAGTACTAGCGGACAAGAGACCCAGTACTTC. It specifies CASSTSGQETQYF.

This clonotype was seen at least ten times. V and J are TRBV20-1 and TRBJ2-5; 10 positions agree with TRBD1. The CDR3 has 15 residues. CDR1 and CDR2 from the germline V gene are DFQATT and SNEGSKA (reference sequence). Losses at the gene ends were 0 bases for V and 4 bases for J; bases not matched to a gene: 5. In nucleotides, the CDR3 is TGCAGTGCTAGAGATAGGGGGACAGGGGTAGAGACCCAGTACTTC. Protein sequence: CSARDRGTGVETQYF.

This clonotype was recorded many times. The genes are TRBV28 and TRBJ2-7; 14 nucleotides agree with TRBD2. Trimming at V came to 8 bases and at J to 3 bases, leaving 12 bases not matched to a gene. Germline V lookup: CDR1 MDHEN, CDR2 SYDVKM. This CDR3 region has 17 residues. The CDR3 reads CASVPGLAGVAVYEQYF. The CDR3, as DNA: TGTGCCAGCGTGCCGGGACTAGCGGGAGTGGCCGTCTACGAGCAGTACTTC. Variable domain in full (rest from reference TRBV28 and TRBJ2-7): DVKVTQSSRYLVKRTGEKVFLECVQDMDHENMFWYRQDPGLGLRLIYFSYDVKMKEKGDIPEGYSVSREKKERFSLILESASTNQTSMYLCASVPGLAGVAVYEQYFGPGTRLTVT.

The table lists this clonotype with many counts. The chain recombines TRBV6-5 with TRBJ1-5, with TRBD1 as a possible D gene (6 bases). The V end was cut by 5 bases, the J end by 6 bases, with 20 bases between. This CDR3 has 16 residues. CDR1 and CDR2 from the germline V gene are MNHEY and SVGAGI. The CDR3 coding sequence is TGTGCCAGCAGTAGGGGAGGATCTCGGGGGGCTCAGCCCCAGCATTTT. Translating gives CASSRGGSRGAQPQHF.

The table lists this clonotype with many counts. J is TRBJ2-2 and V is TRBV7-9, with 13 bases that match TRBD2. The V gene's germline CDR1 is SEHNR and CDR2 FQNEAQ (reference sequence). V was pared by 2 bases and J by 6 bases, with 9 bases of the junction left unmatched. This CDR3 region has 18 residues. CDR3 protein: CASSLRRTSGSRAGELFF. In DNA, the CDR3 is TGTGCCAGCAGCTTACGGAGGACTAGCGGGAGTAGGGCCGGGGAGCTGTTTTTT.